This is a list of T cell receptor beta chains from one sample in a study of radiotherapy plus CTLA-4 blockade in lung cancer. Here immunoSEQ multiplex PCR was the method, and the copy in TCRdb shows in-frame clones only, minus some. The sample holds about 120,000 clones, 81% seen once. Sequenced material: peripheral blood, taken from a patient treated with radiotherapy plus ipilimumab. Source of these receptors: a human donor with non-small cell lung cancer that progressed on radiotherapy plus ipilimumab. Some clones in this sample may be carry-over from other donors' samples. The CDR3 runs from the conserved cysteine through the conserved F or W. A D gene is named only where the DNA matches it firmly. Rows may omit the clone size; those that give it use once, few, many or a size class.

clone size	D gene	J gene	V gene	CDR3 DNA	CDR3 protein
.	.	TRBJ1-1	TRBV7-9	TGTGCCAGCAGCCAACAGGGTATGAACACTGAAGCTTTCTTT	CASSQQGMNTEAFF
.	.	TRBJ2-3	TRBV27	TGTGCCAGCAGTTTCAATTCGGGCTTCGGATTTACAGATACGCAGTATTTT	CASSFNSGFGFTDTQYF
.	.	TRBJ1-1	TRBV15	TGTGCCACCAGCAGGGCCCGTGAGGCGAACACTGAAGCTTTCTTT	CATSRAREANTEAFF
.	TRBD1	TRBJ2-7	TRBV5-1	TGCGCCAGCAGCCCCATTTTTAGGAGCGGCGGGACAGGGATGACCTACGAGCAGTACTTC	CASSPIFRSGGTGMTYEQYF
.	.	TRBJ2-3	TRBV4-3	TGCGCCAGCAGTCAATGGCCCGCAGATACGCAGTATTTT	CASSQWPADTQYF
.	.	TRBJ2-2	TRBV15	TGTGCCACCAGCAGAGGCGCTTCGGGGGCGGGTCCCGGGGAGCTGTTTTTT	CATSRGASGAGPGELFF
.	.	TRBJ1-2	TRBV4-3	TGCGCCAGCAGCCAAGCTTCTGAGATGGAGACGTCCTATGGCTACACCTTC	CASSQASEMETSYGYTF
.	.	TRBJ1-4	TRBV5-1	TGCGCCAGCAGCCCACAGGCTCCTGGTAATGAAAAACTGTTTTTT	CASSPQAPGNEKLFF
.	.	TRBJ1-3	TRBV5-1	TGCGCCAGCAGCTCCACAGGATCCAGACGATCTGGAAACACCATATATTTT	CASSSTGSRRSGNTIYF
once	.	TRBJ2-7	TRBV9	TGTGCCAGCAGCCCACAACCCCGGACCGATTACGAGCAGTACTTC	CASSPQPRTDYEQYF
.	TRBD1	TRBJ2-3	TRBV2	TGTGCCAGCAGTGTGGACAGGGTTGATACGCAGTATTTT	CASSVDRVDTQYF
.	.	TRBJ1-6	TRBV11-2	TGTGCCAGCAGCCCAGAGGTGGGGCTTAGCTCCTATAATTCACCCCTCCACTTT	CASSPEVGLSSYNSPLHF
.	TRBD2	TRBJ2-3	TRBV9	TGTGCCAGCAGCGTAGAGAGCGGGGGGCCGAGCACAGATACGCAGTATTTT	CASSVESGGPSTDTQYF
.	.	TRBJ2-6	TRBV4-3	TGCGCCAGCAGCCAAGTGTTAGGGCCCGGGGCCAACGTCCTGACTTTC	CASSQVLGPGANVLTF
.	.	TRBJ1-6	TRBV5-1	TGCGCCAGCAGCTTGGAGGGTTTAGATAATTCACCCCTCCACTTT	CASSLEGLDNSPLHF
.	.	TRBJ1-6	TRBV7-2	TGTGCCAGCAGCTTAGCGCTAGGACGGGATTCACCCCTCCACTTT	CASSLALGRDSPLHF
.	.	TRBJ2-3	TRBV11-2	TGTGCCAGCAGCTTCCGGTTGTCGGGGACAGATACGCAGTATTTT	CASSFRLSGTDTQYF
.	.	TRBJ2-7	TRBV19	TGTGCCAGTAGTATGAGGCGAAGCTCCTACGAGCAGTACTTC	CASSMRRSSYEQYF
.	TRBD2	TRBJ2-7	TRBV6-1	TGTGCCAGCACAGGCGGGAGCCACGAGCAGTACTTC	CASTGGSHEQYF
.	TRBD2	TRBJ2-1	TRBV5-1	TGCGCCAGCAGCGGACTAGCGGGATCTGACAATGAGCAGTTCTTC	CASSGLAGSDNEQFF
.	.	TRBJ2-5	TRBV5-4	TGTGCCAGCAGCCTCACTATAGGGAACCAAGAGACCCAGTACTTC	CASSLTIGNQETQYF
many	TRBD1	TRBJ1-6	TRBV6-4	TGTGCCAGCAGTGACTCGACAGGGGGAAATTCACCCCTCCACTTT	CASSDSTGGNSPLHF
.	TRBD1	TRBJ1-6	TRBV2	TGTGCCAGCGGCCGGGACAGGCAGGGGAATTCACCCCTCCACTTT	CASGRDRQGNSPLHF
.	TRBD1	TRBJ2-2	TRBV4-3	TGCGCCAGCAGCCAAGGGGTTAAACAGGGGCGCACCGGGGAGCTGTTTTTT	CASSQGVKQGRTGELFF
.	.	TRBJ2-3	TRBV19	TGTGCCAGTAGTATGAGACAGCCAGATACGCAGTATTTT	CASSMRQPDTQYF
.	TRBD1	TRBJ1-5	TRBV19	TGTGCCAGTAGTATATGGGGACAGGCTGGGGCGCATTTT	CASSIWGQAGAHF
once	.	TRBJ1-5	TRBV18	TGTGCCAGCTCCCCACAGGGTAGCAATCAGCCCCAGCATTTT	CASSPQGSNQPQHF
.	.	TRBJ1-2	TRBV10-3	TGTGCCATCAGTGAGCGGCCAGGGGAAGAGGGCTACACCTTC	CAISERPGEEGYTF
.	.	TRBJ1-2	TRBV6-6	TGTGCCAGCAGGGGCTTAATGGAGGATGGCTACACCTTC	CASRGLMEDGYTF
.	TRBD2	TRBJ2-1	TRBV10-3	TGTGCCATCAGTAGCGGGGCAACTTACAATGAGCAGTTCTTC	CAISSGATYNEQFF
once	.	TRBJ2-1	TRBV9	TGTGCCAGCAGCGGACAGGAAAATGAGGCCTACAATGAGCAGTTCTTC	CASSGQENEAYNEQFF
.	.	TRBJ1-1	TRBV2	TGTGCCAGCACTTGGAACGACAGGTCCAACACTGAAGCTTTCTTT	CASTWNDRSNTEAFF
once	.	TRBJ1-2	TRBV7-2	TGTGCCACCAGAGGACAGACCATTTATGGCTACACCTTC	CATRGQTIYGYTF
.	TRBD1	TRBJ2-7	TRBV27	TGTGCCAGCATGGACAGGACATGGCAGTACTTC	CASMDRTWQYF
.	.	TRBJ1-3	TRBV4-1	TGCGCCAGCAGCCAAGTCGGCTCTGGAAACACCATATATTTT	CASSQVGSGNTIYF
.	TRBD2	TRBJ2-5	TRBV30	TGTGCCTGGAGTACGGGGGGAGAGACCCAGTACTTC	CAWSTGGETQYF
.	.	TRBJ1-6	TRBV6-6	TGTGCCAGCGGCCCTCCGGGGGTCAATTCACCCCTCCACTTT	CASGPPGVNSPLHF
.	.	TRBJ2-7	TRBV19	TGTGCCAGTAGTCTCCCGGGGAGATCCTACGAGCAGTACTTC	CASSLPGRSYEQYF
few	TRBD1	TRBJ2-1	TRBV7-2	TGTGCCAGCAGCTTAGCTGCACGGACAGGGGGCGTCGGGAATGAGCAGTTCTTC	CASSLAARTGGVGNEQFF
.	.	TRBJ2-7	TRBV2	TGTGCCAGCAGTGAATCGGCCAGGGGACTCGAGCAGTACTTC	CASSESARGLEQYF
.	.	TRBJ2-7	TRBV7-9	TGTGCCAGCAGCTTGACGGTCGGCGGTTCGGAAGAGCAGTACTTC	CASSLTVGGSEEQYF
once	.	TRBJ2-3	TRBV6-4	TGTGCCAGCAGTTACGGGCTAGAGGCAGATACGCAGTATTTT	CASSYGLEADTQYF
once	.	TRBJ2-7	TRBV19	TGTGCCAGAAGTCCCGGGACAAGACGTGACTACGAGCAGTACTTC	CARSPGTRRDYEQYF
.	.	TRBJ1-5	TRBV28	TGTGCCAGCAGCCGATTGAGGGCGCGGGTTCAGCCCCAGCATTTT	CASSRLRARVQPQHF
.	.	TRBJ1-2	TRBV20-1	TGCAGTGCTGGGACTAACTATGGCTACACCTTC	CSAGTNYGYTF
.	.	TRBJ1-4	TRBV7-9	TGTGCCAGCAGCTTAATTGAAAAACTGTTTTTT	CASSLIEKLFF
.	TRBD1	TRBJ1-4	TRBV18	TGTGCCAGCTCACCAAAGACAGGGGTGAATGAAAAACTGTTTTTT	CASSPKTGVNEKLFF
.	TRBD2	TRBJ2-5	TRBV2	TGTGCCAGCAGTGAAGAACTAGCGGGGGGGTGGGGCCAAGAGACCCAGTACTTC	CASSEELAGGWGQETQYF
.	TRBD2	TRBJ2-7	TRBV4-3	TGCGCCAGCAGCCTGCAAATAGCGGGGGGGAGCTACGAGCAGTACTTC	CASSLQIAGGSYEQYF
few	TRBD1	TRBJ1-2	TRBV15	TGTGCCACCAGCAGAGTCCTTTCGGTTTTCGACAGGGTAGGCCATGGCTACACCTTC	CATSRVLSVFDRVGHGYTF